These 12 T cell receptor beta chains came from one sample sequenced in a study of blood T cell repertoires in COVID-19. TCRdb keeps only in-frame clones here, not all; method: immunoSEQ multiplex PCR. The sample includes approximately 43,000 clones, 81% of them seen just once. Input material: peripheral blood. The receptors were sampled from a man aged 35 to 55 with active or convalescent COVID-19.

In its sample, this clone was seen once. This chain links TRBV27 with TRBJ2-3; TRBD2 might be the D (6 bases). The germline V gene has CDR1 MNHEY and CDR2 SMNVEV (reference sequence). V dropped 3 bases and J dropped 3 bases, with 16 bases sitting between them. There are 16 residues in the CDR3. CDR3 coding DNA: TGTGCCAGCAGTTTGGAACTGGGGCTAGCGACAGATACGCAGTATTTT. Amino acids: CASSLELGLATDTQYF.

The genes are TRBV7-2 and TRBJ2-3; D might be TRBD2 (7 bases). Germline V lookup: CDR1 SGHTA, CDR2 FQGNSA. The CDR3 length is 15 residues. Trimming pared 4 bases from V and 0 bases from J, leaving 11 bases between. The chain's CDR3 is CASSSPGGSTDTQYF. CDR3 in DNA: TGTGCCAGCAGCTCCCCGGGGGGCAGCACAGATACGCAGTATTTT.

This clone was detected a few times. This chain connects TRBV7-2 to TRBJ1-1; D uncertain. The CDR3 runs 13 residues. V lost 5 bases to trimming and J lost 3 bases, with 10 bases between them. CDR1 and CDR2 from the germline V gene are SGHTA and FQGNSA. The CDR3 bases are TGTGCCAGCAGCGCAAGAGACTACACTGAAGCTTTCTTT. Encoded protein: CASSARDYTEAFF.

The rearrangement joins TRBV6-5 to TRBJ1-1, with 7 bases aligning to TRBD1. Germline V gives CDR1 MNHEY, CDR2 SVGAGI. V lost 6 bases and J lost 4; bases outside the gene matches: 8. The CDR3 length is 14 residues. Here the CDR3 DNA reads TGTGCCAGCAGGACAGGGCTCGCCAGCACTGAAGCTTTCTTT. Translation gives CASRTGLASTEAFF.

CDR3 residues: CATARGTGTGGELFF. CDR3 DNA sequence: TGTGCCACGGCACGGGGAACTGGGACTGGCGGGGAGCTGTTTTTT. The V and J genes are TRBV11-1 and TRBJ2-2; TRBD2 is a possible D gene (6 bases). The CDR3 has 15 amino acids. Germline loops: CDR1 SGHAT, CDR2 FQDESV (reference sequence). Trimming pared 10 bases from V and 7 bases from J, leaving 22 bases between.

The chain couples TRBV19 to TRBJ2-5, with 9 bases identical to TRBD2. V was clipped by 1 base and J by 5 bases; unmatched bases: 5. Germline CDR1 is LNHDA and CDR2 is SQIVND (reference sequence). The CDR3 covers 15 residues. This CDR3 is CASSIGGGGLETQYF. CDR3 coding DNA: TGTGCCAGTAGTATAGGCGGGGGGGGCCTGGAGACCCAGTACTTC.

J is TRBJ1-2 and V is TRBV7-2, with D hard to call. This CDR3 is 13 amino acids long. V lost 5 bases, J lost 4 bases, and 11 bases lay in between. CDR1 and CDR2 (germline): SGHTA, FQGNSA. The CDR3 region is CASSVARFYGYTF. The CDR3 nucleotides read TGTGCCAGCAGCGTCGCACGGTTCTATGGCTACACCTTC.

V is TRBV14 and J is TRBJ1-3, with a possible D match to TRBD1 (6 bases). Trimming pared 4 bases from V and 2 bases from J, leaving 6 bases between. The CDR3 runs 13 residues. Germline CDR1 is SGHDN and CDR2 is FVKESK. The CDR3 here is CASSRTAGNTIYF. For the CDR3, the DNA is TGTGCCAGCAGCCGGACAGCTGGAAACACCATATATTTT.

This clone was seen just once. Here the CDR3 DNA reads TGTGCCATCAGTGCGGGAGGATTTTACAATGAGCAGTTCTTC. This codes for CAISAGGFYNEQFF. V usage is TRBV10-3 and J usage is TRBJ2-1; 7 bases match TRBD2. This CDR3 is built from 14 residues. Germline-derived CDR1 and CDR2 are ENHRY and SYGVKD. V lost 4 bases and J lost 4; bases outside the gene matches: 4.

J is TRBJ2-1 and V is TRBV11-3, with no clear D. The CDR3 has 12 amino acids. The V end lost 3 bases, the J end lost 8 bases, and 8 bases lay between the germline ends. Germline values: CDR1 SGHNT, CDR2 YENEEA. CDR3 DNA: TGTGCCAGCAGCTTTCAGAATTATGAGCAGTTCTTC. Residues: CASSFQNYEQFF. The variable domain in full, completed from reference TRBV11-3 and TRBJ2-1, reads EAGVVQSPRYKIIEKKQPVAFWCNPISGHNTLYWYLQNLGQGPELLIRYENEEAVDDSQLPKDRFSAERLKGVDSTLKIQPAELGDSAVYLCASSFQNYEQFFGPGTRLTVL.

The chain links TRBV7-3 to TRBJ2-3; D uncertain. The germline V gene encodes CDR1 SGHTA and CDR2 FQGTGA. V lost 4 bases and J 1 base, leaving 9 bases between the germline ends. CDR3 length: 14 amino acids. CDR3 loop: CASSSGPGTDTQYF. The CDR3 nucleotides are TGTGCCAGCAGCTCCGGTCCTGGCACAGATACGCAGTATTTT.

The CDR3 is CATSDRDTGGKGYTF. DNA for the CDR3: TGTGCCACCAGTGACCGGGACACCGGTGGAAAAGGCTACACCTTC. This chain uses TRBV24-1 with TRBJ1-2, with D maybe TRBD1 (6 bases). The CDR3 length is 15 residues. In germline, CDR1 is KGHDR, CDR2 SFDVKD. The V and J ends lost 4 bases and 8 bases respectively, with 19 bases between them.